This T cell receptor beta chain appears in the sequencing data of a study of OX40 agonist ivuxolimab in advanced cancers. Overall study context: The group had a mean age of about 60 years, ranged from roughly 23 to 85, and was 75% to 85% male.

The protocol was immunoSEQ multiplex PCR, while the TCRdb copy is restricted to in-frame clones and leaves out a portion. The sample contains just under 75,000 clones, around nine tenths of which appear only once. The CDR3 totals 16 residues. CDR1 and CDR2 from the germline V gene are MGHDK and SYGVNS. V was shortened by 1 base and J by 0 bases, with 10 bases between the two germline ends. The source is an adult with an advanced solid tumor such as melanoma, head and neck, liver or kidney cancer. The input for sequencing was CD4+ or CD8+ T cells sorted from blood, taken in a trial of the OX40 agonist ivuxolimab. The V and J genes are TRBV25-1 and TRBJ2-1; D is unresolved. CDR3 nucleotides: TGTGCCAGCAGTGAATCGGCGGTAAGCTCCTACAATGAGCAGTTCTTC. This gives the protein CASSESAVSSYNEQFF.